This is a list of T cell receptor beta chains from one sample in a study of shared clonotypes between healthy human individuals. The method was immunoSEQ multiplex PCR; TCRdb's version includes in-frame clones alone and lacks a portion of them. This sample carries some 2.1 million clones, over 85% of them seen once, and the ten largest clones take 0.9% to 1.3%. Material: naive CD8+ T cells sorted from blood. The receptors stem from a man younger than 35 in good health. CDR3s include the opening cysteine and the closing phenylalanine or tryptophan. Fields, in order: J gene, D gene, V gene, clone size, CDR3 DNA, CDR3 protein. D genes are given only for firm matches. Clone size, where shown, is once, few, many, or a class for clones that have expanded.

>TRBJ2-1|TRBD2|TRBV5-4|-
TGTGCCAGCAGCTATAGCGGGACTTACAATGAGCAGTTCTTC
CASSYSGTYNEQFF
>TRBJ1-4|TRBD1|TRBV4-2|-
TGTGCCAGTCGAGGGGGCGAGCATGAAAAACTGTTTTTT
CASRGGEHEKLFF
>TRBJ2-2|-|TRBV19|-
TGTGCCAGTAGTATGAGTCCCCTGTTAGGGGAGCTGTTTTTT
CASSMSPLLGELFF
>TRBJ2-5|-|TRBV19|-
TGTGCCAGTAGTATCACGGATACTCAAGAGACCCAGTACTTC
CASSITDTQETQYF
>TRBJ2-7|-|TRBV27|-
TGTGCCAGCAGTTGGGACGCATCCTACGAGCAGTACTTC
CASSWDASYEQYF
>TRBJ2-7|-|TRBV6-1|-
TGTGCCAGCAGTGAATGGATAGGGATGCTGGAGACCGGGCCGTACTTC
CASSEWIGMLETGPYF
>TRBJ2-7|-|TRBV5-4|-
TGTGCCAGCAGCTCGACCCTTCCCTACGAGCAGTACTTC
CASSSTLPYEQYF
>TRBJ2-7|-|TRBV28|-
TGTGCCAGCAGTTTATTAAGTCAGGGACTGGGCTACGAGCAGTACTTC
CASSLLSQGLGYEQYF
>TRBJ2-3|-|TRBV30|-
TGTGCCTGGAGTTTCGGGGCTACCAGCACAGATACGCAGTATTTT
CAWSFGATSTDTQYF
>TRBJ1-2|-|TRBV6-5|-
TGTGCCAGCGGAGCAGGGCCCGGCTACACCTTC
CASGAGPGYTF
>TRBJ2-2|TRBD2|TRBV7-9|-
TGTGCCAGCAGCTCCAATGGACTAGCGGGGAGTCCGAACACCGGGGAGCTGTTTTTT
CASSSNGLAGSPNTGELFF
>TRBJ1-5|TRBD1|TRBV4-1|-
TGCGCCAGCAGCCATCAGACAGGGATGATTCAGCCCCAGCATTTT
CASSHQTGMIQPQHF
>TRBJ2-7|TRBD1|TRBV5-1|-
TGCGCCAGCAGCTTGAGGGGACAGGGTGAGAACTACGAGCAGTACTTC
CASSLRGQGENYEQYF
>TRBJ2-2|-|TRBV6-4|-
TGTGCCAGCAGTGACTCGGGGGACGCCGGGGAGCTGTTTTTT
CASSDSGDAGELFF
>TRBJ1-1|-|TRBV11-2|-
TGTGCCAGCAGCCGCCGTTCGAGGGGGTGGACTGAAGCTTTCTTT
CASSRRSRGWTEAFF
>TRBJ2-7|TRBD2|TRBV4-3|-
TGCGCCAGCAGCCACGGGACTAGCGGGTCCTACGAGCAGTACTTC
CASSHGTSGSYEQYF
>TRBJ2-1|TRBD1|TRBV4-3|once
TGCGCCAGCAGCCACCTCCGGGACAGTTTTGGGAATGAGCAGTTCTTC
CASSHLRDSFGNEQFF
>TRBJ2-3|-|TRBV27|-
TGTGCCAGCAGGACGGTGACACCCCTTCTCACAGATACGCAGTATTTT
CASRTVTPLLTDTQYF
>TRBJ2-3|TRBD2|TRBV10-1|-
TGCGCCAGCAGTGGTAACGGGGGGTCAGATACGCAGTATTTT
CASSGNGGSDTQYF
>TRBJ1-1|-|TRBV28|-
TGTGCCAGCAGTTTATGGGGTCAGGTTACTGAAGCTTTCTTT
CASSLWGQVTEAFF
>TRBJ2-3|TRBD2|TRBV19|-
TGTGCCAGTAGTATAGGTATACAGCTAGCGGGAGGCGTGGGAGATACGCAGTATTTT
CASSIGIQLAGGVGDTQYF
>TRBJ2-2|-|TRBV5-8|-
TGTGCCAGCAGCTTCTCTACCGCCACCGGGGAGCTGTTTTTT
CASSFSTATGELFF
>TRBJ2-7|TRBD1|TRBV15|-
TGTGCCACCGTAAATGCGGGACAGGGGGTTTGGGAGCAGTACTTC
CATVNAGQGVWEQYF
>TRBJ2-5|-|TRBV4-1|-
TGCGCCAGCAGCCAAGGAGGAGGGAGGGAGACCCAGTACTTC
CASSQGGGRETQYF
>TRBJ1-5|-|TRBV9|-
TGTGCCAGCAGCCTAGACAGTAATCAGCCCCAGCATTTT
CASSLDSNQPQHF
>TRBJ2-5|-|TRBV19|-
TGTGCCAGTAAGGGGACCCAGTACTTC
CASKGTQYF
>TRBJ2-2|TRBD1|TRBV5-8|-
TGTGCCAGCAGTCCAATCCGGGACAGGGAGACCGGGGAGCTGTTTTTT
CASSPIRDRETGELFF
>TRBJ1-1|-|TRBV4-1|-
TGCGCCAGCAGCCAAGCCGGATTAACTGAAGCTTTCTTT
CASSQAGLTEAFF
>TRBJ2-3|-|TRBV5-4|once
TGTGCCAGCAGAGATCCACGGGAGCCCACAGATACGCAGTATTTT
CASRDPREPTDTQYF
>TRBJ2-1|-|TRBV9|-
TGTGCCAGCAGCGTAGGCGGGTATTCCAATGAGCAGTTCTTC
CASSVGGYSNEQFF
>TRBJ2-3|-|TRBV27|-
TGTGCCAGCAAGGGCAATACGCAGTATTTT
CASKGNTQYF
>TRBJ2-3|TRBD2|TRBV7-9|-
TGTGCCAGCAGCCCGAGGGGACTAGCGAGACTTACTAGCACAGATACGCAGTATTTT
CASSPRGLARLTSTDTQYF
>TRBJ1-2|TRBD1|TRBV30|-
TGTGCCTGGAGTCGAGGGGGCGCAGATGGCTACACCTTC
CAWSRGGADGYTF
>TRBJ1-1|-|TRBV5-4|-
TGTGCCAGCAGCCCTGGACAGTCGAACACTGAAGCTTTCTTT
CASSPGQSNTEAFF
>TRBJ2-3|TRBD2|TRBV7-8|-
TGTGCCAGCAGCTTAGGGGGCCCGGGAGGGACAGATACGCAGTATTTT
CASSLGGPGGTDTQYF
>TRBJ1-5|-|TRBV10-3|-
TGTGCCATCAGTGAGTGGCCAGGAAGTCAGCCCCAGCATTTT
CAISEWPGSQPQHF
>TRBJ2-3|TRBD2|TRBV5-4|-
TGTGCCAGCAGCTTGGGACTAGCCGATACGCAGTATTTT
CASSLGLADTQYF
>TRBJ1-4|-|TRBV7-9|-
TGTGCCAGCAGCCGCCGGGACATGGAGAGCATCGAAAAACTGTTTTTT
CASSRRDMESIEKLFF
>TRBJ2-7|-|TRBV5-4|-
TGTGCCAGCAGCTCCTACACAGTAAATGCCTACGAGCAGTACTTC
CASSSYTVNAYEQYF
>TRBJ2-3|TRBD2|TRBV7-9|-
TGTGCCAGCAGCTCCCCTACCGCGGGGGACTCTAGCACAGATACGCAGTATTTT
CASSSPTAGDSSTDTQYF
>TRBJ1-1|-|TRBV4-1|-
TGCGCCAGCAGCTCAGGCCGTGCCACTGAAGCTTTCTTT
CASSSGRATEAFF
>TRBJ2-1|-|TRBV29-1|-
TGCAGCGCAGACACGAACAATGAGCAGTTCTTC
CSADTNNEQFF
>TRBJ2-7|TRBD2|TRBV5-1|-
TGCGCCAGCAGCTTGGGACTAGCGGGGTTATCGAGCTCCTACGAGCAGTACTTC
CASSLGLAGLSSSYEQYF
>TRBJ2-7|-|TRBV6-1|-
TGTGCCAGCAGTGAAGGCCCCGACACCTACTACGAGCAGTACTTC
CASSEGPDTYYEQYF
>TRBJ1-4|-|TRBV9|-
TGTGCCAGCAGCGCCCAGGGGTGGGCTAATGAAAAACTGTTTTTT
CASSAQGWANEKLFF
>TRBJ2-3|TRBD2|TRBV29-1|few
TGCAGCGTTGAAGGACTAGCGGGAAGGCGCACAGATACGCAGTATTTT
CSVEGLAGRRTDTQYF
>TRBJ2-7|TRBD1|TRBV27|-
TGTGCCAGCAGTTCAGGGGGCAAATACGAGCAGTACTTC
CASSSGGKYEQYF
>TRBJ1-4|-|TRBV6-6|-
TGTGCCAGCAGTAACCCTCCACTGTTTTTT
CASSNPPLFF